This TCR beta chain came from a study of cytomegalovirus exposure and HLA in healthy donors. Study results and limitations: In a later analysis, several top co-occurrence clusters appeared linked to parvovirus B19, influenza, CMV and Epstein-Barr virus. Later on, an analysis tied some 17,000 TCR beta sequences to HLA alleles at 0.05 false discovery rate. In a later analysis, a missense DCLRE1C variant was linked to TCR beta V- and J-gene trimming.

Samples came from healthy bone marrow donors. PCR primers comprised 60 Vbeta and 13 Jbeta primers. TCRdb's copy holds only in-frame clones and misses some; the assay was immunoSEQ multiplex PCR. The data show 150,000 to 200,000 clones, about 80% seen once. There are 14 residues in the CDR3. Trimming cost V 5 bases and J 4 bases, with 14 bases left between them. Germline V gene lookup returns CDR1 GTSNPN and CDR2 SVGIG (reference sequence). Comments on this clone: Its specificity is unknown.

The sample taken for sequencing was PBMCs. The chain links TRBV30 to TRBJ1-4; D remains unclear. The sequence was obtained from a man in his late teens or twenties in good health and CMV-seropositive. The CDR3 DNA sequence: TGTGCCTGGTCCTTAGGAGGAAGTAATGAAAAACTGTTTTTT. Protein product: CAWSLGGSNEKLFF.